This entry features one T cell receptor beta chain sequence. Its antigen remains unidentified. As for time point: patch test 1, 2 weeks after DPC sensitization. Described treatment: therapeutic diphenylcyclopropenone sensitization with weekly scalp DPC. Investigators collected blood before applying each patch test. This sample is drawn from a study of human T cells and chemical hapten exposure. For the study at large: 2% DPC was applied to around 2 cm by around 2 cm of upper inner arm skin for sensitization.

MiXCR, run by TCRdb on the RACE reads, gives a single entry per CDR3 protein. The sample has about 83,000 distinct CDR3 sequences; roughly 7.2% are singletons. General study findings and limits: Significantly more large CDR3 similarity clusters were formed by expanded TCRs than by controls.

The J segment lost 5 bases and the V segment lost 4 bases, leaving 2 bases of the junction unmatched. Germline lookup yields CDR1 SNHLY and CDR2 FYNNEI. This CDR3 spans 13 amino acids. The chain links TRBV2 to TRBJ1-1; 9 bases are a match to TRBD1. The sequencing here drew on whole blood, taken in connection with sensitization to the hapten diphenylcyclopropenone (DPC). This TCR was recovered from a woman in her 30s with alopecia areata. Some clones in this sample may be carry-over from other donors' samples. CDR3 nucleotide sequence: TGTGCCAGCAGTGGGACAGGGGTGACTGAAGCTTTCTTT. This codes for CASSGTGVTEAFF.